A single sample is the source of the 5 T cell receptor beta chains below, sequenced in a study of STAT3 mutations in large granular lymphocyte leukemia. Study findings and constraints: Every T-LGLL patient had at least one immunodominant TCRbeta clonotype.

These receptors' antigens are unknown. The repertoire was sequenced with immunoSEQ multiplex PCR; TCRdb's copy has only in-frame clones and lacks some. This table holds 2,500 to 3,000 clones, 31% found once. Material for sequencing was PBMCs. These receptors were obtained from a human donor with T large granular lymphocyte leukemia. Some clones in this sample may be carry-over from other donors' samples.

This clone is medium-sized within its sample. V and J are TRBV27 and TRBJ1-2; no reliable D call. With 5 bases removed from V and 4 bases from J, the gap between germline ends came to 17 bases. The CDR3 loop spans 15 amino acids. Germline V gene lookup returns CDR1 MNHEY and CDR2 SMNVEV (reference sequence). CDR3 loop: CASSPNQDGFYGYTF. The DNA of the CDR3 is TGTGCCAGCAGTCCGAACCAGGACGGTTTCTATGGCTACACCTTC.

The CDR3 loop reads CASSLDRLGQPQHF. CDR3 coding DNA: TGCGCCAGCAGCCTAGACAGGCTAGGACAGCCCCAGCATTTT. The chain uses TRBV4-1 and TRBJ1-5; D perhaps matches TRBD1 (6 bases). This CDR3 spans 14 amino acids. With 4 bases removed from V and 7 bases from J, the gap between germline ends came to 14 bases. The germline gives CDR1 MGHRA, CDR2 YSYEKL.

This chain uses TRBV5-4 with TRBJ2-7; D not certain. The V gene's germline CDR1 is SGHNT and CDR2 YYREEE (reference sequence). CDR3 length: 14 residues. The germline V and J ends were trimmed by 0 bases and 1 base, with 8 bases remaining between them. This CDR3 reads CASSLEAPSYEQYF. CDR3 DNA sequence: TGTGCCAGCAGCTTGGAGGCTCCGTCCTACGAGCAGTACTTC. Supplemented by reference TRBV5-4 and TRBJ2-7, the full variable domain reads ETGVTQSPTHLIKTRGQQVTLRCSSQSGHNTVSWYQQALGQGPQFIFQYYREEENGRGNFPPRFSGLQFPNYSSELNVNALELDDSALYLCASSLEAPSYEQYFGPGTRLTVT.

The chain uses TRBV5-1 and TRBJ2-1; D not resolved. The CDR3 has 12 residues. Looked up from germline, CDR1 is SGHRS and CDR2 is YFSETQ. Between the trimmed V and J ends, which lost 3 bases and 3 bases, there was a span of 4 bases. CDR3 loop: CASSSVYNEQFF. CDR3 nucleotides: TGCGCCAGCAGCTCGGTCTACAATGAGCAGTTCTTC.

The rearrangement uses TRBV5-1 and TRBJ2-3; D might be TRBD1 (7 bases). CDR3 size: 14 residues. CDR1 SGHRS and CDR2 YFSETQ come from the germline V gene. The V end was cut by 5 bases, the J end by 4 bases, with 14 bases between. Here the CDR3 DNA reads TGCGCCAGCAGGGGAGGACAGGTCCCAGATACGCAGTATTTT. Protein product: CASRGGQVPDTQYF.